This T cell receptor (beta chain) was sequenced during a study of blood T cells in healthy people across ages. The CDR3 has 14 residues. V lost 0 bases and J lost 4, with 12 bases in between. Germline-derived CDR1 and CDR2 are DFQATT and SNEGSKA (reference sequence). A second roughly 7 to 12 cycle PCR used barcoded and J-beta primers. Template switching added a 12-random-nucleotide identifier to every cDNA molecule. Per-sample output comprised a minimum of 2.5 million paired-end reads containing CDR3. One entry per CDR3 protein results from TCRdb running MiXCR on the 5' RACE reads. The sample lists over 750,000 distinct CDR3 sequences; about 25% were seen once. This sample was also put to use in a study of T cells of mothers and their children. That publication notes: Study donors consisted of a few healthy Caucasian mothers and their six children. Slightly higher but non-significant overlap marked related mother-child pairs versus unrelated pairs.

This chain uses TRBV20-1 with TRBJ1-2; D gene uncertain. This TCR was sampled from a boy aged 5 to 17 in good health. Input material: blood. CDR3: CSARDTREPYGYTF. DNA for the CDR3: TGCAGTGCTAGAGATACGAGAGAACCCTATGGCTACACCTTC.